A single sample is the source of the 8 T cell receptor beta chains below, sequenced in a study of T cells in Graves' hyperthyroidism and ophthalmopathy. Researchers took RNA transcripts and amplified the TCR beta CDR3 regions from them. The TCR CDR3 was amplified in a first-round RT-PCR using the HTBI primer set. TCRdb analysed the multiplex PCR reads with MiXCR anew, one entry per CDR3 protein. The table shows 500,000 to 550,000 distinct CDR3 sequences, with less than 25% occurring only once. Sequencing was done on a sample of blood. The receptor source for this set is a man aged 18-30 years with Graves' hyperthyroidism.

This sequence joins TRBV20-1 and TRBJ1-5, with D possibly TRBD1 on 5 matching bases. Germline lookup yields CDR1 DFQATT and CDR2 SNEGSKA (reference sequence). V was clipped by 6 bases and J by 4 bases, with 19 bases between them. This CDR3 spans 15 amino acids. CDR3 nucleotides: TGCAGTGCAAACTTCCGGGACGGACTAAATCAGCCCCAGCATTTT. Translated, it gives CSANFRDGLNQPQHF.

The sample holds a few counts of this clonotype. The J gene is TRBJ2-3, the V gene TRBV7-2; TRBD2 matches 10 bases. Germline V gives CDR1 SGHTA, CDR2 FQGNSA. V was pared by 5 bases and J by 7 bases, with 3 bases of the junction left unmatched. The CDR3 is made up of 13 amino acids. CDR3: CASSISGGNTQYF. The DNA for the CDR3 is TGTGCCAGCAGCATTAGCGGGGGGAATACGCAGTATTTT.

This clonotype appeared a few times. The chain has TRBV2 and TRBJ2-7; D may be TRBD1 or TRBD2 (6 bases each). The CDR3 extends over 14 amino acids. Trimming shortened V by 4 bases and J by 2 bases, and 12 bases separated the two germline ends. CDR1 is SNHLY, CDR2 FYNNEI, per germline. The CDR3, as DNA: TGTGCCAGCAGTGGTAGGGGGGCCCCCTACGAGCAGTACTTC. Protein sequence: CASSGRGAPYEQYF.

There are many counts of this clonotype. This chain links TRBV3-1 with TRBJ2-5; TRBD2 is a possible D gene (6 bases). This CDR3 has 14 residues. The germline gives CDR1 LGHDT, CDR2 YNNKEL (reference sequence). The germline V and J ends were trimmed by 2 bases and 4 bases, with 11 bases remaining between them. In DNA, the CDR3 is TGTGCCAGCAGCCAACCGGGACTCGGAGAGACCCAGTACTTC. Translating gives CASSQPGLGETQYF.

At least ten counts were recorded for this clonotype. J is TRBJ1-2 and V is TRBV11-1, with unresolved D. Germline CDR1 reads SGHAT; CDR2 reads FQDESV (reference sequence). Trimming cost V 1 base and J 6 bases, with 18 bases left between them. This CDR3 is built from 16 residues. The CDR3 DNA sequence: TGTGCCAGCAGCTTAGGGGTAGCCCGCGAGGGCCATGGCTACACCTTC. This codes for CASSLGVAREGHGYTF.

In its sample, this clonotype was seen many times. CDR3 DNA: TGTGCCAGCAGCGGTATTCCCGGGACATGGCAGCCCCAGCATTTT. It yields the protein CASSGIPGTWQPQHF. The chain carries TRBV2 and TRBJ1-5, with D perhaps matching TRBD1 (6 bases). The V end lost 6 bases, the J end lost 7 bases, and 19 bases lay between the germline ends. Looked up from germline, CDR1 is SNHLY and CDR2 is FYNNEI. The CDR3 is 15 residues long.

This clonotype was observed a handful of times. The junction does not match germline at one end; this may be a read error. This chain links TRBV7-8 with TRBJ1-2; 10 bases line up with TRBD1. The CDR3 totals 15 residues. Germline lookup yields CDR1 SGHVS and CDR2 FQNEAQ. CDR3 DNA: TGTGCCAGCAGCCTAGCAAGGACAGGGGGCTATGGCTACACCTTC. Amino acids: CASSLARTGGYGYTF.

Many counts were recorded for this clonotype. The rearrangement uses TRBV12-5 and TRBJ1-1, with TRBD1 matching over 7 bases. Germline CDR1 LGHNT, CDR2 FRNRAP. The CDR3 is made up of 14 amino acids. The J segment lost 3 bases and the V segment lost 1 base, leaving 2 bases of the junction unmatched. The CDR3 spells CASGLGTGDTEAFF. For the CDR3, the DNA is TGTGCTAGTGGTTTGGGGACAGGTGACACTGAAGCTTTCTTT.